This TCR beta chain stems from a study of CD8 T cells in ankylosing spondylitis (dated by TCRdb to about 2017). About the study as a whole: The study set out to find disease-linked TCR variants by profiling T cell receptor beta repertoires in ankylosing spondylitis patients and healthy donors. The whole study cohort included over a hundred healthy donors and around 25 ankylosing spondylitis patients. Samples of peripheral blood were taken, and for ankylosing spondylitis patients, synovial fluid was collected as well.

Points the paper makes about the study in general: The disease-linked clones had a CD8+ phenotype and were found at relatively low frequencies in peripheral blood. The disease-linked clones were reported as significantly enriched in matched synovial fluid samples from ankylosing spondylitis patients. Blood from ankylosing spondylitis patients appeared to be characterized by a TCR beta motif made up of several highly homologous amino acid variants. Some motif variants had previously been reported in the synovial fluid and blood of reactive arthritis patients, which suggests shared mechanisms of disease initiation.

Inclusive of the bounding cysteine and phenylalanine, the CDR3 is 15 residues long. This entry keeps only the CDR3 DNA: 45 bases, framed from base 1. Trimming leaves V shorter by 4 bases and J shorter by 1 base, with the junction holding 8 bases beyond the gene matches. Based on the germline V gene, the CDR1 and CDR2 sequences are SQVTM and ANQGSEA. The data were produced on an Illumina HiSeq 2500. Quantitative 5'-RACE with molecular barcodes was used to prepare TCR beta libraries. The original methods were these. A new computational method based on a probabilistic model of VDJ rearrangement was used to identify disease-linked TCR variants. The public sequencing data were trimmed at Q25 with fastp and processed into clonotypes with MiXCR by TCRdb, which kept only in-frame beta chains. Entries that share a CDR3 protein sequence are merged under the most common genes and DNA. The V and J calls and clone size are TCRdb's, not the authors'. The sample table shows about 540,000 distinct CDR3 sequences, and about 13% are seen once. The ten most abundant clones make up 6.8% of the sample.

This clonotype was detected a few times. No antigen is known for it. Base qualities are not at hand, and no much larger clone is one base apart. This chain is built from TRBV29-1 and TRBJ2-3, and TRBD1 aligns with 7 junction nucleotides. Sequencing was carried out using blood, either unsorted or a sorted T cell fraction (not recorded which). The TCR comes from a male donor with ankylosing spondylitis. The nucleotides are TGCAGCGTTGTGGGTACAGGGGCCCGCACAGATACGCAGTATTTT. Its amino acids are CSVVGTGARTDTQYF.